Presented here are 3 T cell receptor beta chains from one specimen sequenced in a study of T cells in Graves' hyperthyroidism and ophthalmopathy. Researchers amplified the TCR beta CDR3 regions from RNA transcripts. HTBI primers were employed in a first-round RT-PCR of the TCR CDR3. TCRdb redid the calling of the multiplex PCR reads with MiXCR, one entry per CDR3 protein. Among a few hundred thousand distinct CDR3 sequences listed, approximately 13% were seen once. The specimen sequenced was blood. The receptors derive from a man aged 30 to 39 with Graves' hyperthyroidism that later progressed to Graves' ophthalmopathy.

Ten or more counts support this clonotype. The chain couples TRBV28 to TRBJ2-1, with 7 bases fitting TRBD1. Germline V gene sequence: CDR1 MDHEN, CDR2 SYDVKM. The CDR3 contains 14 residues. Trimming cost V 7 bases and J 5 bases; bases outside gene matches: 8. The CDR3 spells CASNRDRGNNEQFF. The CDR3 DNA is TGTGCCAGCAATAGGGACAGAGGAAACAATGAGCAGTTCTTC.

This clonotype was counted ten times or more. This chain links TRBV27 with TRBJ2-7; no reliable D call. Germline values: CDR1 MNHEY, CDR2 SMNVEV (reference sequence). Trimming pared 5 bases from V and 5 bases from J, leaving 19 bases between. This CDR3 has 15 residues. The CDR3 nucleotides are TGTGCCAGCAGTCTGGTTCCGATGCTACTCAACGAGCAGTACTTC. Translating it yields CASSLVPMLLNEQYF.

This clonotype was counted at least ten times. The chain links TRBV2 to TRBJ2-3; TRBD2 matches at 7 bases. This CDR3 is 16 amino acids long. J lost 4 bases, V lost 2 bases, and 9 bases had no gene match. Germline V lookup: CDR1 SNHLY, CDR2 FYNNEI. The CDR3 is CASSERAAGSSDTQYF. In DNA form, the CDR3 reads TGTGCCAGCAGTGAAAGGGCAGCGGGGAGTTCAGATACGCAGTATTTT.